This T cell receptor (beta chain) was retrieved from a study of cytomegalovirus exposure and HLA in healthy donors. On the study more broadly: Out of around 360 genotyped donors, about 80% belonged to the Caucasian-associated ancestry cluster. General study results and limits: Rarity held for most TCR sequences, but there were some public TCRs that occurred in many donors.

Details on this clone: Its antigen is currently unknown.

V dropped 2 bases and J dropped 8 bases, with 15 bases sitting between them. Germline CDR1 is MNHEY and CDR2 is SMNVEV (reference sequence). The CDR3 spans 14 residues. Researchers ran the PCR with 60 Vbeta and 13 Jbeta primers. The data were produced by immunoSEQ multiplex PCR, yet TCRdb's version contains in-frame clones alone and is incomplete. Here the sample spans about 140,000 clones, 75% to 80% being singletons. This receptor was obtained from a man aged 18 to 29 in good health and CMV-seronegative. Material for sequencing was PBMCs. The chain recombines TRBV27 with TRBJ1-2; possibly TRBD1 for D (6 bases). Here the CDR3 DNA reads TGTGCCAGCAGTTTAATGGGCGACAGGTGGGGCTACACCTTC. Translating gives CASSLMGDRWGYTF.